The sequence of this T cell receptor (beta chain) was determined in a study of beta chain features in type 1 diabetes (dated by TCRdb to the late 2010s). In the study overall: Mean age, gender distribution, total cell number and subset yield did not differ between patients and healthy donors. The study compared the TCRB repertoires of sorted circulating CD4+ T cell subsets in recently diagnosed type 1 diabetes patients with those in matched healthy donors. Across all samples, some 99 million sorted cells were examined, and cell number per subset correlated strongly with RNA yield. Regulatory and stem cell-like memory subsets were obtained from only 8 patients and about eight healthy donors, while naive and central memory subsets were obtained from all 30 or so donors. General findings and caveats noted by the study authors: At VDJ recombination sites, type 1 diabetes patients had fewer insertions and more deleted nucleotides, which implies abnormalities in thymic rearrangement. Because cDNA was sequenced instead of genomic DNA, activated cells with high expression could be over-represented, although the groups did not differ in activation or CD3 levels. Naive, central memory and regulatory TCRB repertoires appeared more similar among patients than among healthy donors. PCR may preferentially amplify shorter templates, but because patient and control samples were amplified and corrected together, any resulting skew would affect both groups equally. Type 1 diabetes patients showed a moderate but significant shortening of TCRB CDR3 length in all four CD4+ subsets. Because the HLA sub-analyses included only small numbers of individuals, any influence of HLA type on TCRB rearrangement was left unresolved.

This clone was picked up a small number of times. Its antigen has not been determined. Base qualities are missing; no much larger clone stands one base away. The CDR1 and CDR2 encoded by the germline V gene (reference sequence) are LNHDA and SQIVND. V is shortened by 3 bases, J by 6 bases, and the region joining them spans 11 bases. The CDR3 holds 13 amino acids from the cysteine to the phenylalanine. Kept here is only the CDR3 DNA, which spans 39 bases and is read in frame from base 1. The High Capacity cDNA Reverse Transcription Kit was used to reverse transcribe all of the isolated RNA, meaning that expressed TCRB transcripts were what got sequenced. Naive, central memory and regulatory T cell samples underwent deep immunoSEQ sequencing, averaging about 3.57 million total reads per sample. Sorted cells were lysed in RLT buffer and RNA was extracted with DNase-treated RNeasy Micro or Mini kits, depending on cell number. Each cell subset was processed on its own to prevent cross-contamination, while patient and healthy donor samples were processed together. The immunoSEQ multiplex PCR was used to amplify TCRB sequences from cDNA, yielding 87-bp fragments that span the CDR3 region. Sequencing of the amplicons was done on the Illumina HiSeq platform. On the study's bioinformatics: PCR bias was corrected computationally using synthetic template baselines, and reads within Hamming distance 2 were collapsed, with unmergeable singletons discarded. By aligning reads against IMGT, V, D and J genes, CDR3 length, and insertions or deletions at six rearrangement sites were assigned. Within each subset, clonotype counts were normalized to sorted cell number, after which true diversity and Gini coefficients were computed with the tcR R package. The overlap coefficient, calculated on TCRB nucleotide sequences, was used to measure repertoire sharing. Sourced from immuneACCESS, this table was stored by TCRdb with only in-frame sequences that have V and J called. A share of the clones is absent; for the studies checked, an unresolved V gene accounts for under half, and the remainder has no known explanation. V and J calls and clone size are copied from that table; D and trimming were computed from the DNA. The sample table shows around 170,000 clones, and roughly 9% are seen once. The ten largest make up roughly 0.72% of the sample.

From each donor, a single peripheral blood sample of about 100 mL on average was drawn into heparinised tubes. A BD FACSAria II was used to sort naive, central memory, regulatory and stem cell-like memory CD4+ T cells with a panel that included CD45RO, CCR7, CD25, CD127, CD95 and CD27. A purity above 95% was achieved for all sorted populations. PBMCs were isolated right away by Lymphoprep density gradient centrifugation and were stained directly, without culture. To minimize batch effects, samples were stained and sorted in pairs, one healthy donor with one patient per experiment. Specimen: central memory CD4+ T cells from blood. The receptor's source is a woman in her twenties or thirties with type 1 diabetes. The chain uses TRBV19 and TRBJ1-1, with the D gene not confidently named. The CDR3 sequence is CASSMRTNAEAFF. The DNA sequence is TGTGCCAGTAGTATGCGAACTAACGCTGAAGCTTTCTTT.